This entry describes one T cell receptor (beta chain). TCRdb re-called the 5' RACE reads through MiXCR, storing one row per CDR3 protein. The data show 300,000 to 350,000 distinct CDR3 sequences, over 11% seen once. The length of the CDR3 is 15 residues. Trimming stripped 3 bases from V and 3 bases from J, with 15 bases between. The sample originates from a study of T-cell memory formation after mild COVID-19. Whole-study context: Largely donor-specific TCR clusters were found.

This receptor was obtained from a man between 18 and 29 years old who had mild COVID-19 (a few samples of this study predate the infection). Cell type and time point are not known. The source material was PBMCs or a T cell subset sorted from them (not recorded which). J is TRBJ2-7 and V is TRBV12-3 or TRBV12-4; D not certain. DNA for the CDR3: TGTGCCAGCAGTTTCCAGATCGAAACCAACTACGAGCAGTACTTC. It specifies CASSFQIETNYEQYF.